This T cell receptor beta chain was identified during a study of Ad26.COV2.S vaccination and SARS-CoV-2 variants. Study-level results: Participants in the vaccine arm had higher spike-specific TCR breadth; placebo recipients had lower.

A remark on this clone: Its antigen is as yet unknown.

This CDR3 has 15 amino acids. The germline V gene has CDR1 SGHRS and CDR2 YFSETQ. V lost 3 bases and J lost 6, with 19 bases in between. Libraries were prepared by immunoSEQ multiplex PCR; TCRdb keeps only in-frame clonotypes and omits some of them. The sample consists of 85,000 to 95,000 clones, more than 70% of them appearing once. The sample consisted of peripheral blood, taken after recovery from COVID-19. This chain links TRBV5-1 with TRBJ2-7; a weak D match, TRBD1 (6 bases). This clonotype was sampled from a human donor who had recovered from COVID-19. Here the CDR3 DNA reads TGCGCCAGCAGCTCAAGGACAGTCACAGGGATCGAGCAGTACTTC. It encodes CASSSRTVTGIEQYF.